The sequence of this T cell receptor beta chain was determined in a study of T-cell reconstitution after alpha-beta-depleted transplantation in children. Study-wide points: At around two months after transplant, the alpha-beta T cells were reportedly derived from several hundred expanded clones that came from non-depleted graft cells.

This clonotype was seen only a few times. The antigen is not known. Unique molecular identifiers were incorporated into the prepared TCRbeta library. TCRdb independently ran MiXCR on the PCR reads; one entry per CDR3 protein. This table has fewer than 1 million distinct CDR3 sequences, under 20% appearing once. The germline V and J ends were trimmed by 1 base and 5 bases, with 13 bases remaining between them. In germline, CDR1 is SGHTA, CDR2 FQGNSA. CDR3 size: 15 residues. The clonotype was recovered from a male patient aged 5 to 17 who had a stem cell transplant for acute lymphoblastic leukemia, so the T cells may come from the graft donor. The genes are TRBV7-2 and TRBJ2-3; D gene uncertain. Sequenced material: PBMCs, mostly from graft donor cells, taken 360 days after TCRalphabeta/CD19-depleted stem cell transplant. The CDR3 nucleotides are TGTGCCAGCAGCTTAGTTCTCTACAACGGAGATACGCAGTATTTT. Translated, it gives CASSLVLYNGDTQYF.